This T cell receptor beta chain was sequenced for a study of T-cell reconstitution after alpha-beta-depleted transplantation in children (dated by TCRdb to between 2015 and 2016). In the study overall: T-cell immune reconstitution after TCRalphabeta/CD19-depleted allogeneic hematopoietic cell transplantation in children was quantitatively tracked in the study by means of TCR repertoire profiling.

The CDR3 goes from the cysteine to the phenylalanine over 11 residues. CDR3 DNA only is kept here, 33 bases in frame from base 1. The germline V gene (reference sequence) gives CDR1 as DFQATT and CDR2 as SNEGSKA. V is clipped by 4 bases and J by 4 bases, and the sequence between their germline boundaries is 7 bases long. The receptor library was made with PCR. Sequencing was carried out with an Illumina HiSeq 2500. TCR libraries were prepared with molecular barcoding, using unique molecular identifiers to normalize TCRbeta repertoire quantification. The raw public data were reprocessed by TCRdb itself: fastp quality trimming at Q25, MiXCR clonotype calling, in-frame beta chains only. Rows are combined by CDR3 protein, so each entry shows the most common genes and DNA. The sample table records more than 200,000 distinct CDR3 sequences; about 15% of these occur just once. The top ten constitute about 45% of the sample.

Of note for this clonotype: Which antigen it targets is not known. Per-nucleotide qualities are absent, and no much larger clonotype sits a single base away.

Broad study findings and their caveats: In some patients, high TCRbeta diversity at day 60 was attributed to recipient T cells and intrathymic progenitors that had survived conditioning. Apparently early alphabetaT-cell count recovery about two months after transplant reportedly relied on only several hundred rapidly expanded clones derived from non-depleted graft cells. The frequencies of hyperexpanded clones fell over the following months, and after one year, T-cell counts and TCRbeta diversity were mostly attributed to newly produced T cells.

The label giving this sample's treatment or condition can be read as: allogeneic hematopoietic cell transplantation with graft depleted of TCRalphabeta T cells and CD19 B cells. TCRalphabeta/CD19-depleted allogeneic hematopoietic cell grafts were given to the transplant recipients, all of whom were children. The TCR was taken from a male patient under 10 years old who had a stem cell transplant for acute lymphoblastic leukemia, so the T cells may come from the graft donor. Sequenced material: PBMCs, mostly from graft donor cells, taken 360 days after TCRalphabeta/CD19-depleted stem cell transplant. The V and J segments used are TRBV20-1 and TRBJ1-2; the D gene is unclear. The CDR3 reads as follows: CSATPTYGYTF. The DNA reads TGCAGTGCTACCCCGACCTATGGCTACACCTTC.